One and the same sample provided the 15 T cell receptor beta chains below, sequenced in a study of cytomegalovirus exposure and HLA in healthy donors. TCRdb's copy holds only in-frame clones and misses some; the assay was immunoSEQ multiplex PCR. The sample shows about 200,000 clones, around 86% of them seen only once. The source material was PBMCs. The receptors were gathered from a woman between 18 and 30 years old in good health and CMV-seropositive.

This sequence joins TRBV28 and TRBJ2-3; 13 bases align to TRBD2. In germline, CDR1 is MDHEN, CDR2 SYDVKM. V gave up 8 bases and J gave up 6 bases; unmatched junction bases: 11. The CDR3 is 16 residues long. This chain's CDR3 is CASDGTSGTQGDTQYF. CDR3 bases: TGTGCCAGCGACGGGACTAGCGGGACCCAGGGCGATACGCAGTATTTT.

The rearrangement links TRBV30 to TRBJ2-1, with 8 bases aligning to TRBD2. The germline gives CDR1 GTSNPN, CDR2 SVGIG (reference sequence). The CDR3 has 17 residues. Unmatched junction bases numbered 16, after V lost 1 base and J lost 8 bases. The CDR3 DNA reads TGTGCCTGGAGTGCGACTACCGGGACTAGTTGGATCCATGAGCAGTTCTTC. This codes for CAWSATTGTSWIHEQFF.

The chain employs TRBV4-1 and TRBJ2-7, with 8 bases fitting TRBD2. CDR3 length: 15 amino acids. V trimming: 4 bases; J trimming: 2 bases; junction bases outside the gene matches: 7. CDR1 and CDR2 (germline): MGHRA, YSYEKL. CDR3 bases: TGCGCCAGCAGCCCCATGAGCGGGGGCGCCTACGAGCAGTACTTC. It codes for CASSPMSGGAYEQYF.

The DNA for the CDR3 is TGCAGCGTTGATACAGGGGCTGAGCAGTTCTTC. Encoded protein: CSVDTGAEQFF. This sequence joins TRBV29-1 and TRBJ2-1; TRBD1 matches 7 bases. V shed 3 bases and J 9 bases; nucleotides not matched to a gene: 2. The CDR3 runs 11 residues. Germline CDR1 SQVTM, CDR2 ANQGSEA.

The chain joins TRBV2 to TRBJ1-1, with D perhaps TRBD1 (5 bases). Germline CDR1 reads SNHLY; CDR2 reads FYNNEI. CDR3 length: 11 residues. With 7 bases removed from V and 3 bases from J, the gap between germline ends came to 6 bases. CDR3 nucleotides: TGTGCCAGCATACAGGACACTGAAGCTTTCTTT. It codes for CASIQDTEAFF.

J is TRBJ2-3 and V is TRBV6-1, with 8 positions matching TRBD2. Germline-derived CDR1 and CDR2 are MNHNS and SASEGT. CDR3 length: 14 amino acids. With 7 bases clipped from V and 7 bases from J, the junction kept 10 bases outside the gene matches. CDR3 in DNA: TGTGCCAGCACCGCTGGTAGCGGGGACCATACGCAGTATTTT. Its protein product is CASTAGSGDHTQYF.

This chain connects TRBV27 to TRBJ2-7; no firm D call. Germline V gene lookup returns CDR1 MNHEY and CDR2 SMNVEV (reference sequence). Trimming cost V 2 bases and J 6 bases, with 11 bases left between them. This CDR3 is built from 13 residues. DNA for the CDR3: TGTGCCAGCAGTTTAGGGCTTTTAGGCGAGCAGTACTTC. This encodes CASSLGLLGEQYF.

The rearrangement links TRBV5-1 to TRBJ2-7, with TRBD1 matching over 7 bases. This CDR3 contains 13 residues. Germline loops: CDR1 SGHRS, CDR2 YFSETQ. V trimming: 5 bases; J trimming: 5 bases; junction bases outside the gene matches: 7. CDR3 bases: TGCGCCAGCAGGACAGGGCGAATCAACGAGCAGTACTTC. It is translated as CASRTGRINEQYF.

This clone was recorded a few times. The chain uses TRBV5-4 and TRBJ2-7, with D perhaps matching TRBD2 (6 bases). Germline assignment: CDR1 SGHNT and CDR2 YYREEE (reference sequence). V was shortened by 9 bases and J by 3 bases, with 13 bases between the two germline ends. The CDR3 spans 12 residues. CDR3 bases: TGTGCCATCGGAGGGCCGGGCTACGAGCAGTACTTC. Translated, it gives CAIGGPGYEQYF.

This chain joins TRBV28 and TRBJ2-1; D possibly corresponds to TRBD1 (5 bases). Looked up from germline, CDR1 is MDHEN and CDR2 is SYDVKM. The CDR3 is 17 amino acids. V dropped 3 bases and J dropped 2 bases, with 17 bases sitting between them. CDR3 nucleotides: TGTGCCAGCAGTTTGCCCAGGGTAGGTTTTCCCTACAATGAGCAGTTCTTC. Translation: CASSLPRVGFPYNEQFF.

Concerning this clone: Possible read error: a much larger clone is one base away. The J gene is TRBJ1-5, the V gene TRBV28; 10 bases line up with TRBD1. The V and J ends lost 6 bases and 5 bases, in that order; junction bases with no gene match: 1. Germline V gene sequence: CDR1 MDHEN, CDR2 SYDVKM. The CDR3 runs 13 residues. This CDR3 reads CASRTGGDQPQHF. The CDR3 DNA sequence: TGTGCCAGCAGGACAGGGGGCGATCAGCCCCAGCATTTT. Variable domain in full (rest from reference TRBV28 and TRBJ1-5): DVKVTQSSRYLVKRTGEKVFLECVQDMDHENMFWYRQDPGLGLRLIYFSYDVKMKEKGDIPEGYSVSREKKERFSLILESASTNQTSMYLCASRTGGDQPQHFGDGTRLSIL.

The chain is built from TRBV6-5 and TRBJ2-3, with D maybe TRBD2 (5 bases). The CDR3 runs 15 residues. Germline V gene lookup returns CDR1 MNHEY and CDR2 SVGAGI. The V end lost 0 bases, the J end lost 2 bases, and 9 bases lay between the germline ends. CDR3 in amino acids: CASSYSPGITDTQYF. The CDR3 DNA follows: TGTGCCAGCAGTTACTCTCCGGGGATCACAGATACGCAGTATTTT.

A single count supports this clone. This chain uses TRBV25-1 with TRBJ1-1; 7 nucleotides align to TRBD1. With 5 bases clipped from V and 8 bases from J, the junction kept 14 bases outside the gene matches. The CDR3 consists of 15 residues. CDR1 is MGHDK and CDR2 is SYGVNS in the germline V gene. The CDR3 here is CASSYGGGTILEAFF. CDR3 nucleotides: TGTGCCAGCAGTTACGGAGGGGGCACCATTCTAGAAGCTTTCTTT.

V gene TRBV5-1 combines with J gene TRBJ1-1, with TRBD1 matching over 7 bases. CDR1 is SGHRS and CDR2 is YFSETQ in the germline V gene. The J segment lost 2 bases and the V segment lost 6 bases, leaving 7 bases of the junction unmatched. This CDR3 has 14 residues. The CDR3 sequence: CASTLQGLNTEAFF. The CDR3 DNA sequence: TGCGCCAGCACCTTACAGGGGCTTAACACTGAAGCTTTCTTT.

CDR3 sequence reads: CASSSLLYEQYF. CDR3 DNA: TGTGCCAGCAGCTCCCTACTGTACGAGCAGTACTTC. The chain uses TRBV7-9 and TRBJ2-7; unclear D gene. V lost 4 bases, J lost 4 bases, and 8 bases lay in between. Germline V gives CDR1 SEHNR, CDR2 FQNEAQ (reference sequence). This CDR3 is built from 12 residues.